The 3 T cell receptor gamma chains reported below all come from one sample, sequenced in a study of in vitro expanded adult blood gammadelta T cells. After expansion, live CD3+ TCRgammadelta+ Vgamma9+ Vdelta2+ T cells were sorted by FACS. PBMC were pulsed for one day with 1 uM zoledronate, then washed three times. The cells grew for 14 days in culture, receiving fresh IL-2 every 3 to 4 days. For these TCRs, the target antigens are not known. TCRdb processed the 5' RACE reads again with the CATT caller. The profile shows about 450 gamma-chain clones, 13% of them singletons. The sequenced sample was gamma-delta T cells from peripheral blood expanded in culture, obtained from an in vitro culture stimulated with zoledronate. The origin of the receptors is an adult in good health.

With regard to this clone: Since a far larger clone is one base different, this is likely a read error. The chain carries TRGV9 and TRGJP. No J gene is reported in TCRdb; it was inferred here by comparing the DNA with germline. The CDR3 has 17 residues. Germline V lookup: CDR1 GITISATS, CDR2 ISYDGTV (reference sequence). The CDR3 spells CALWEVPGELSKKIKVF. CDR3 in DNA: TGTGCCTTGTGGGAGGTGCCGGGGGAGTTGAGCAAAAAAATCAAGGTATTT.

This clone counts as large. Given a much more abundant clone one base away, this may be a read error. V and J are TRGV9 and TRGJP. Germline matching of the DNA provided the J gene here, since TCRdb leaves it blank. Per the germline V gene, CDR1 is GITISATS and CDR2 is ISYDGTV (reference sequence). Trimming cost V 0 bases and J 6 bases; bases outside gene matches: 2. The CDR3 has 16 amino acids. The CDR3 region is CALWEVLELGKKIKVF. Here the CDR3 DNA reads TGTGCCTTGTGGGAGGTGCTAGAGTTGGGCAAAAAAATCAAGGTATTT.

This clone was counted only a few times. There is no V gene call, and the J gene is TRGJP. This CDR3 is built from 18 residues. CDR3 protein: CALWEAIQQELGKKIKVF. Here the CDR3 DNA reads TGTGCCTTGTGGGAGGCCATTCAACAAGAGTTGGGCAAAAAAATCAAGGTATTT.